This TCR beta chain was sequenced for a study of blood T cell repertoires in COVID-19. As originally analysed: Scientists estimated how many nucleated cells there were by amplifying reference gene primers. Profiled with immunoSEQ multiplex PCR; TCRdb holds only in-frame clones, not every one. V, J and clone size reflect that table, while D and trimming were determined from the DNA. The data contain about 310,000 clones, roughly nine tenths of them seen just once; the ten biggest clones take up about 5.2%. The germline V and J ends were trimmed by 3 bases and 5 bases, with 10 bases remaining between them. CDR3 size: 13 residues. CDR1 is LGHNT and CDR2 is FRNRAP in the germline V gene.

This chain uses TRBV12-5 with TRBJ1-1, with D possibly being TRBD1 (5 bases). Sequencing input: PBMCs or T cells enriched from blood (not recorded which). The receptor's source is a man between 60 and 70 years old who had recovered from COVID-19. In nucleotides, the CDR3 is TGTGCTAGTGGTTTTGCCAGGGCAACTGAAGCTTTCTTT. Translation gives CASGFARATEAFF.